Listed below are T cell receptor beta chains from one sample, sequenced in a study of circulating CD8 cells and anti-PD-1 response in melanoma. TCRdb ran MiXCR on the reads and lists one entry per CDR3 protein. This table holds around 290 distinct CDR3 sequences, under 8.5% found once. Sequencing used CD8+ T cells from PBMCs, obtained at baseline or after one month of anti-PD-1 therapy (not recorded which). These receptors all come from a human donor with melanoma. The CDR3 runs from the conserved cysteine through the conserved F or W. The D gene is left open where the match is weak. Each size is once, few or many counts, or a class when the clone is expanded.

v_gene	d_gene	j_gene	abundance	len	CDR3nt	CDR3aa
TRBV29-1	.	TRBJ2-1	few	13	TGCAGCGTTGAAGATAGGAGGGTAGATGAGCAGTTCTTC	CSVEDRRVDEQFF
TRBV14	.	TRBJ2-3	large	15	TGTGCCAGCAGCCCGGGAGCGGCGAACATAGATACGCAGTATTTT	CASSPGAANIDTQYF
TRBV19	TRBD2	TRBJ2-1	medium-sized	15	TGTGCCAGTAGTAGGACTAGCGGGGGGGCCGAGGAGCAGTTCTTC	CASSRTSGGAEEQFF
TRBV2	TRBD1	TRBJ2-2	large	15	TGTGCCAGCAGAGGGACAGTAACGAACACCGGGGAGCTGTTTTTT	CASRGTVTNTGELFF
TRBV19	.	TRBJ2-1	large	12	TGTGCCAGTAGTAGTACGTGGGCTGAGCAGTTCTTC	CASSSTWAEQFF
TRBV27	TRBD2	TRBJ2-2	large	14	TGTGCCAGCAGTTTATATGGGGAGGGCGGGGAGCTGTTTTTT	CASSLYGEGGELFF
TRBV28	.	TRBJ2-7	few	13	TGTGCCAGCGGACCAGGGGTTTCCTACGAGCAGTACTTC	CASGPGVSYEQYF
TRBV27	TRBD1	TRBJ1-1	large	14	TGTGCCAGCAGTCCCCAGGGGGGGAGTACTGAAGCTTTCTTT	CASSPQGGSTEAFF
TRBV19	.	TRBJ2-7	medium-sized	13	TGTGCCAGTAGTATTAACAGGGCAGACGAGCAGTACTTC	CASSINRADEQYF
TRBV29-1	.	TRBJ1-4	large	11	TGCAGCACCAGGGACAATGAAAAACTGTTTTTT	CSTRDNEKLFF
TRBV7-9	.	TRBJ2-5	large	16	TGTGCCAGCAGTTCTCCCCTGGGCGGGTTCCAAGAGACCCAGTACTTC	CASSSPLGGFQETQYF
TRBV2	.	TRBJ2-7	hyperexpanded	14	TGTGCCAGCGGGCGGGACACCCTGACCAACGAGCAGTACTTC	CASGRDTLTNEQYF
TRBV2	.	TRBJ1-1	large	14	TGTGCCAGCAGTGTGTTAGGCGGTAACACTGAAGCTTTCTTT	CASSVLGGNTEAFF
TRBV10-3	.	TRBJ2-1	large	13	TGTGCCATCAGTGACCAGGTGTACAATGAGCAGTTCTTC	CAISDQVYNEQFF
TRBV6-2/TRBV6-3	.	TRBJ2-1	large	15	TGTGCCAGCAGTTACGAGGACGGGTACTACAATGAGCAGTTCTTC	CASSYEDGYYNEQFF
TRBV28	TRBD2	TRBJ2-1	medium-sized	12	TGTGCCAGCAGTCTCTATAGCGGGGAGCAGTTCTTC	CASSLYSGEQFF
TRBV28	.	TRBJ2-7	large	14	TGTGCCAACCACCGAGGGTCAAAGGTCTACGAGCAGTACTTC	CANHRGSKVYEQYF